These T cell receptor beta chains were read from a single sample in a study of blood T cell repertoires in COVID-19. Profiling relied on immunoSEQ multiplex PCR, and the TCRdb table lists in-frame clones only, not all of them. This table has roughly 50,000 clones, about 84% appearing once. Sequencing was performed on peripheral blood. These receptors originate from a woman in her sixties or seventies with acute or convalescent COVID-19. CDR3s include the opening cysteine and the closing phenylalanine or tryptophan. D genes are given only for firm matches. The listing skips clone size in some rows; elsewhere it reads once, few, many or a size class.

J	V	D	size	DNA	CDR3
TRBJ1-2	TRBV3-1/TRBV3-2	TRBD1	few	TGTGCCAGCAGCCAATCGGGACAGGGCTATGGCTACACCTTC	CASSQSGQGYGYTF
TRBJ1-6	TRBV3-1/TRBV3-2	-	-	TGTGCCAGCAGCCAAGTCAGTTCTAATTCACCCCTCCACTTT	CASSQVSSNSPLHF
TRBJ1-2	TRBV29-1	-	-	TGCAGCGTCCCGGACAGCGAATCCTATGGCTACACCTTC	CSVPDSESYGYTF
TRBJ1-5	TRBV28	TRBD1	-	TGTGCCAGCAGACGGACAGGGGGCGCAAATCAGCCCCAGCATTTT	CASRRTGGANQPQHF
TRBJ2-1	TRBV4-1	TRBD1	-	TGCGCCAGCAGGCCGGAGGGACAGGGGAACGCGAATGAGCAGTTCTTC	CASRPEGQGNANEQFF
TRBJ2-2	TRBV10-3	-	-	TGTGCCATCAGTGACCTCCCGGGCACCGGGGAGCTGTTTTTT	CAISDLPGTGELFF
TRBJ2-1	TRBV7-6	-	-	TGTGCCAGCAGCGCACGGAGGGCCGGCTACAATGAGCAGTTCTTC	CASSARRAGYNEQFF
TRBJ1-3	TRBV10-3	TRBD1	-	TGTGCCATACGGGACAGCTCTGGAAACACCATATATTTT	CAIRDSSGNTIYF
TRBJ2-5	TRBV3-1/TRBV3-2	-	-	TGTGCCAGCAGCCAACGGGGGTACCGGGAGACCCAGTACTTC	CASSQRGYRETQYF
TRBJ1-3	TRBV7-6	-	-	TGTGCCAGCAGCTTAGAGCCCCGGGGGGCTGGAGGAAACACCATATATTTT	CASSLEPRGAGGNTIYF
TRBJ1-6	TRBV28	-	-	TGTGCCAGCAGTTTTGTTCGGGGTTTCAGATCACCCCTCCACTTT	CASSFVRGFRSPLHF
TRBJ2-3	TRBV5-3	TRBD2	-	TGTGCCAGAAGCACCCGACTAGCTCATGGCACAGATACGCAGTATTTT	CARSTRLAHGTDTQYF
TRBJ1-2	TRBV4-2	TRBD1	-	TGTGCCAGCAGCCAAGTCGGTGGACAGGGAACCTATGGCTACACCTTC	CASSQVGGQGTYGYTF
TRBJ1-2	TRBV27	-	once	TGTGCCAGCAGTTTAAGAAGGGGAGGGGGCTACACCTTC	CASSLRRGGGYTF
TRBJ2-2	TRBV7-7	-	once	TGTGCTAGCAGCAAGACAGGAAACACCGGGGAGCTGTTTTTT	CASSKTGNTGELFF
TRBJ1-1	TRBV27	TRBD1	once	TGTGCCAGCAGTGCACAGGGGGGTTGGACTGAAGCTTTCTTT	CASSAQGGWTEAFF
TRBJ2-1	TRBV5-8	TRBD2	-	TGTGCCAGCAGACCCCGCCCCGGGACTAGCGGGGAAAATGAGCAGTTCTTC	CASRPRPGTSGENEQFF
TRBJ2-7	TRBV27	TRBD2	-	TGTGCCAGCAGTCCCTTAGTAAGCGGGGGCTCCTACGAGCAGTACTTC	CASSPLVSGGSYEQYF
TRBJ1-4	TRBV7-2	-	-	TGTGCCAGCAGCTTACCCTTTACATCAGGAGGAACTAATGAAAAACTATTTTTT	CASSLPFTSGGTNEKLFF
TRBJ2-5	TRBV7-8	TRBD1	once	TGTGCCAGCAGCTTGCGACAGGGGGGTACGGTGGAGACCCAGTACTTC	CASSLRQGGTVETQYF
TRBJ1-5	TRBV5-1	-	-	TGCGCCAGCAGCTTGCCCTCCCGGCCATGGCAACAACTATACAATCAGCCCCAGCATTTT	CASSLPSRPWQQLYNQPQHF
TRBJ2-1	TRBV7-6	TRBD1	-	TGTGCCAGCAGCTCCCACAGGGGTCCTAGGGTTAACTACAATGAGCAGTTCTTC	CASSSHRGPRVNYNEQFF
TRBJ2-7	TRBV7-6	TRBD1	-	TGTGCCAGCAGCTTAGGCCTACAGGGGGCCGACGAGCAGTACTTC	CASSLGLQGADEQYF
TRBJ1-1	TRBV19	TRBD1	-	TGTGCCAGTAGTAGGACAGGGGGCGTAACGGTGACTGAAGCTTTCTTT	CASSRTGGVTVTEAFF
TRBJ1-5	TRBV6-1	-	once	TGTGCCAGCAGTGAATCTCGGCCCCAGCATTTT	CASSESRPQHF
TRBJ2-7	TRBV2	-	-	TGTGCCAGCAGTGTAGGGGCGAGTTACGAGCAGTACTTC	CASSVGASYEQYF
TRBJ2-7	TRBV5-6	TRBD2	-	TGTGCCAGCAGTCTACTAGCGGGGAGTTACGAGCAGTACTTC	CASSLLAGSYEQYF
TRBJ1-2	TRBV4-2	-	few	TGTGCCAGCAGCCAAGTTTGGGTCGTTGAGGGTTTGAACTATGGCTACACCTTC	CASSQVWVVEGLNYGYTF
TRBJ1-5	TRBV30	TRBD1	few	TGTGCCTGGAGTGTACAGGGGAATCAGCCCCAGCATTTT	CAWSVQGNQPQHF
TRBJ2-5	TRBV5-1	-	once	TGCGCCAGCAGCTTGGGCGGAGGACAAGAGACCCAGTACTTC	CASSLGGGQETQYF
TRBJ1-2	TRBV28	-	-	TGTGCCAGCACCCGGGGGGGTGGCTACACCTTC	CASTRGGGYTF
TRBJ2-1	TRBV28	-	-	TGTGCCAGCAGTTTAGAGGGAGGATCCTACAATGAGCAGTTCTTC	CASSLEGGSYNEQFF
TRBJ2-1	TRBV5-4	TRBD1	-	TGTGCCAGCAGCCCGAAGGACAGGGTTCACAATGAGCAGTTCTTC	CASSPKDRVHNEQFF
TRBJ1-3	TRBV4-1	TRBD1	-	TGCGCCAGCAGCCAAGATAAGATTAGACAGGGGCTCTCTGGAAACACCATATATTTT	CASSQDKIRQGLSGNTIYF
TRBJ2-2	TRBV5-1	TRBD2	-	TGCGCCAGCAGTAACGGCGCGGGGGTGAACACCGGGGAGCTGTTTTTT	CASSNGAGVNTGELFF
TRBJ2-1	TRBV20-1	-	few	TGCAGTGCTAGTAAACCCGGGACACCCAATGAGCAGTTCTTC	CSASKPGTPNEQFF
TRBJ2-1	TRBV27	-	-	TGTGCCAGCAGTTTAGGGGGGAGCTCGGGGTCCTACAATGAGCAGTTCTTC	CASSLGGSSGSYNEQFF
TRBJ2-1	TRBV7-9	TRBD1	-	TGTGCCAGCAGCCCTGCCGGACAGGGGACGAGCAATGAGCAGTTCTTC	CASSPAGQGTSNEQFF
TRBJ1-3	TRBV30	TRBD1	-	TGTGCCGGGGGACAGGGCACGAACACCATATATTTT	CAGGQGTNTIYF
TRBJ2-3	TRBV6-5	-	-	TGTGCCAGCAGGGAGAGCGGGAGCACAGATACGCAGTATTTT	CASRESGSTDTQYF
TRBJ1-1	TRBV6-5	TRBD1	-	TGTGCCAGCAGTTACTTGTTAATCCAGGGGGGCACTGAAGCTTTCTTT	CASSYLLIQGGTEAFF
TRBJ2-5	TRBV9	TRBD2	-	TGTGCCAGCAGCCAGACTAGCGGGGGGGCTTGGGAGACCCAGTACTTC	CASSQTSGGAWETQYF
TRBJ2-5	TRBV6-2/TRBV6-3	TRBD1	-	TGTGCCAGCAGTTACCTCGAGACAGGGTTCGTCGAGACCCAGTACTTC	CASSYLETGFVETQYF
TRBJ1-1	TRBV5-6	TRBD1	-	TGTGCCAGCAGCACCTTCCCCGGGACAGAGAACACTGAAGCTTTCTTT	CASSTFPGTENTEAFF